The TCR beta chain described here comes from a study of T cells in Graves' hyperthyroidism and ophthalmopathy. V was clipped by 4 bases and J by 1 base, with 6 bases between them. Germline CDR1 LNHNV, CDR2 YYDKDF (reference sequence). The CDR3 runs 13 residues. Amplified regions were TCR beta CDR3 sequences from RNA transcripts. Carried out on the TCR CDR3, a first-round RT-PCR used the HTBI primer set. TCRdb used MiXCR to reprocess the multiplex PCR reads, holding one entry per CDR3 protein. The sample comprises some 350,000 distinct CDR3 sequences, roughly 25% of which are singletons, and around 67% rests with the top ten. Points from the study as a whole: Most expanded thyroid clonotypes above 0.001 also appeared in blood.

As to this clonotype: Its target is not known.

The study enrolled patients aged 18 to 65 with newly diagnosed hyperthyroidism of under 2 months' duration. Lactation, pregnancy, other autoimmune disease or uncontrolled infection led to exclusion of patients. This chain uses TRBV15 with TRBJ2-3; D unresolved. The source is a man in his forties or fifties with Graves' hyperthyroidism. Sequencing used blood. The CDR3 sequence: CATSTVGTDTQYF. The CDR3 coding sequence is TGTGCCACCAGCACGGTGGGCACAGATACGCAGTATTTT.